The rows below give T cell receptor beta chains drawn from one sample of a study of cytomegalovirus exposure and HLA in healthy donors. Sequenced by immunoSEQ multiplex PCR; TCRdb stores in-frame clones only, minus some. The profile shows some 110,000 clones, roughly 82% of them singletons. Sequencing input: PBMCs. The receptors were gathered from a man between 18 and 35 years old in good health and CMV-seronegative. Both conserved end residues are part of each CDR3. A D gene is named only where the DNA matches it firmly. Clone size is given for some rows only: seen once, a few or many times, or a class if the clone is expanded.

clone size: -; V gene: TRBV30; J gene: TRBJ2-7; D gene: -; CDR3 DNA: TGTGCCTGGAGTCCAAAGCCCCTAGTCTTGATCTGGAGCTCCTACGAGCAGTACTTC; CDR3 protein: CAWSPKPLVLIWSSYEQYF
clone size: -; V gene: TRBV27; J gene: TRBJ2-7; D gene: TRBD2; CDR3 DNA: TGTGCCAGCAGTCCGGGACTAGCGGGGACCAACGAGCAGTACTTC; CDR3 protein: CASSPGLAGTNEQYF
clone size: -; V gene: TRBV5-1; J gene: TRBJ2-7; D gene: TRBD1; CDR3 DNA: TGCGCCAGCAGCTTGACAACAGGGGGTGACGAGCAGTACTTC; CDR3 protein: CASSLTTGGDEQYF
clone size: -; V gene: TRBV10-3; J gene: TRBJ1-5; D gene: -; CDR3 DNA: TGTGCCATCAGTGCAGGGGGCAATCAGCCCCAGCATTTT; CDR3 protein: CAISAGGNQPQHF
clone size: -; V gene: TRBV6-5; J gene: TRBJ2-7; D gene: TRBD1; CDR3 DNA: TGTGCCAGCAGTTACCACTCGGGACAGCTTTCCTACGAGCAGTACTTC; CDR3 protein: CASSYHSGQLSYEQYF
clone size: once; V gene: TRBV6-1; J gene: TRBJ2-3; D gene: TRBD2; CDR3 DNA: TGTGCCAGCAGTGAACAGCGGGGGGGCCTCGCAGATACGCAGTATTTT; CDR3 protein: CASSEQRGGLADTQYF
clone size: -; V gene: TRBV6-1; J gene: TRBJ1-1; D gene: -; CDR3 DNA: TGTGCCAGCAGTGTCGGGGGGACTGAAGCTTTCTTT; CDR3 protein: CASSVGGTEAFF
clone size: -; V gene: TRBV6-5; J gene: TRBJ2-7; D gene: TRBD1; CDR3 DNA: TGTGCCAGCAGTTACCGGGGACAGGGGGGTAACGAGCAGTACTTC; CDR3 protein: CASSYRGQGGNEQYF
clone size: -; V gene: TRBV7-2; J gene: TRBJ2-1; D gene: -; CDR3 DNA: TGTGCCAGCAGCTTAGCGCTGGAGAAGAATGAGCAGTTCTTC; CDR3 protein: CASSLALEKNEQFF
clone size: -; V gene: TRBV5-4; J gene: TRBJ2-1; D gene: TRBD2; CDR3 DNA: TGTGCCAGCAGCTTGGGGAGACTAGCGGGAGGTTACAATGAGCAGTTCTTC; CDR3 protein: CASSLGRLAGGYNEQFF
clone size: -; V gene: TRBV7-8; J gene: TRBJ1-1; D gene: TRBD1; CDR3 DNA: TGTGCCAGCAGCTTAGAATTACCGGGACAGGGGGCTATCATAACTGAAGCTTTCTTT; CDR3 protein: CASSLELPGQGAIITEAFF
clone size: -; V gene: TRBV7-9; J gene: TRBJ2-1; D gene: -; CDR3 DNA: TGTGCCAGCAGCTTAGGGGCTCGCAATGAGCAGTTCTTC; CDR3 protein: CASSLGARNEQFF
clone size: -; V gene: TRBV2; J gene: TRBJ2-6; D gene: TRBD1; CDR3 DNA: TGTGCCAGCAGAGAACGAACAGGGGCTGGGGCCAACGTCCTGACTTTC; CDR3 protein: CASRERTGAGANVLTF
clone size: -; V gene: TRBV5-1; J gene: TRBJ2-1; D gene: TRBD2; CDR3 DNA: TGCGCCAGCAGCTGGGGGACTAGCGGGAGGTACAATGAGCAGTTCTTC; CDR3 protein: CASSWGTSGRYNEQFF
clone size: -; V gene: TRBV30; J gene: TRBJ2-5; D gene: -; CDR3 DNA: TGTGCCTGGAGCCTGGGAGCCGGGGCCCAGTACTTC; CDR3 protein: CAWSLGAGAQYF
clone size: few; V gene: TRBV6-1; J gene: TRBJ1-4; D gene: -; CDR3 DNA: TGTGCCAGCAGTGAAGGGGAGAATGAAAAACTGTTTTTT; CDR3 protein: CASSEGENEKLFF
clone size: -; V gene: TRBV11-2; J gene: TRBJ2-2; D gene: -; CDR3 DNA: TGTGCCAGCAGCTTAATTTCAGGGCCGAACACCGGGGAGCTGTTTTTT; CDR3 protein: CASSLISGPNTGELFF
clone size: once; V gene: TRBV5-4; J gene: TRBJ2-7; D gene: TRBD1; CDR3 DNA: TGTGCCAGCAGCCCGAGCCGGACAGGGAACTACGAGCAGTACTTC; CDR3 protein: CASSPSRTGNYEQYF
clone size: -; V gene: TRBV25-1; J gene: TRBJ1-3; D gene: TRBD1; CDR3 DNA: TGTGCCAGCAGTGAATGGTTAAGGGACAGAGACACAAACACCATATATTTT; CDR3 protein: CASSEWLRDRDTNTIYF
clone size: -; V gene: TRBV27; J gene: TRBJ2-1; D gene: TRBD2; CDR3 DNA: TGTGCCAGCAGTTTAATGCGGGAGAATGATGAGCAGTTCTTC; CDR3 protein: CASSLMRENDEQFF
clone size: few; V gene: TRBV7-8; J gene: TRBJ1-1; D gene: -; CDR3 DNA: TGTGCCAGCAGCTTAGATACAAACACTGAAGCTTTCTTT; CDR3 protein: CASSLDTNTEAFF
clone size: -; V gene: TRBV10-3; J gene: TRBJ1-2; D gene: TRBD1; CDR3 DNA: TGTGCCATCAGTGAGTCAAACCAGGGGGCGAAACCGTATGGCTACACCTTC; CDR3 protein: CAISESNQGAKPYGYTF
clone size: -; V gene: TRBV6-1; J gene: TRBJ2-1; D gene: -; CDR3 DNA: TGTGCCAGCAGTGACGGGGTAAACAATGAGCAGTTCTTC; CDR3 protein: CASSDGVNNEQFF
clone size: -; V gene: TRBV10-1; J gene: TRBJ2-4; D gene: TRBD2; CDR3 DNA: TGCGCCAGCAGTGCAATAGCGGGGGGCCCTCAGTACTTC; CDR3 protein: CASSAIAGGPQYF
clone size: -; V gene: TRBV5-4; J gene: TRBJ2-7; D gene: TRBD2; CDR3 DNA: TGTGCCAGCAGCTTTAAGCGGGAGGCCATCTACGAGCAGTACTTC; CDR3 protein: CASSFKREAIYEQYF
clone size: -; V gene: TRBV7-7; J gene: TRBJ2-1; D gene: TRBD2; CDR3 DNA: TGTGCCAGCAGCTTTTTAGCGGGAGCCTACAATGAGCAGTTCTTC; CDR3 protein: CASSFLAGAYNEQFF
clone size: -; V gene: TRBV2; J gene: TRBJ1-1; D gene: -; CDR3 DNA: TGTGCCAGCAGCCGACAGGTGAACACTGAAGCTTTCTTT; CDR3 protein: CASSRQVNTEAFF
clone size: few; V gene: TRBV6-1; J gene: TRBJ2-2; D gene: -; CDR3 DNA: TGTGCCAGCAGGATTAGCGGGAACACCGGGGAGCTGTTTTTT; CDR3 protein: CASRISGNTGELFF
clone size: -; V gene: TRBV7-9; J gene: TRBJ2-7; D gene: TRBD1; CDR3 DNA: TGTGCCAGCAGCGCCTTTACAGGGGAATCCCAATACGAGCAGTACTTC; CDR3 protein: CASSAFTGESQYEQYF
clone size: -; V gene: TRBV5-1; J gene: TRBJ2-7; D gene: -; CDR3 DNA: TGCGCCAGCAGCCGAAAATACCAAGGGCAGGGGAAGACCTACGAGCAGTACTTC; CDR3 protein: CASSRKYQGQGKTYEQYF
clone size: -; V gene: TRBV6-5; J gene: TRBJ2-1; D gene: -; CDR3 DNA: TGTGCCAGCAGTAAGACACACGATGGGTCCAATGAGCAGTTCTTC; CDR3 protein: CASSKTHDGSNEQFF
clone size: -; V gene: TRBV20-1; J gene: TRBJ1-1; D gene: -; CDR3 DNA: TGCAGCGAAACACCCGAAGCTTTCTTT; CDR3 protein: CSETPEAFF
clone size: medium-sized; V gene: TRBV2; J gene: TRBJ1-2; D gene: -; CDR3 DNA: TGTGCCAGCAGTGAATTTAACGGGACACCGTATGGCTACACCTTC; CDR3 protein: CASSEFNGTPYGYTF
clone size: -; V gene: TRBV19; J gene: TRBJ2-1; D gene: -; CDR3 DNA: TGTGCCAGTAGTATCCCCGGGAGCTCCTACAATGAGCAGTTCTTC; CDR3 protein: CASSIPGSSYNEQFF
clone size: once; V gene: TRBV7-9; J gene: TRBJ2-7; D gene: TRBD2; CDR3 DNA: TGTGCCAGCAGCTCCTTGCGGGAGCCCCCCTACGAGCAGTACTTC; CDR3 protein: CASSSLREPPYEQYF
clone size: -; V gene: TRBV13; J gene: TRBJ1-5; D gene: -; CDR3 DNA: TGTGCCAGCAGCTTAGGGAGGGTAGGGCAGCCCCAGCATTTT; CDR3 protein: CASSLGRVGQPQHF
clone size: -; V gene: TRBV7-9; J gene: TRBJ2-5; D gene: TRBD1; CDR3 DNA: TGTGCCAGCAGCCACACAGGGGTGACCCTTGGGACCCAGTACTTC; CDR3 protein: CASSHTGVTLGTQYF
clone size: -; V gene: TRBV19; J gene: TRBJ1-2; D gene: -; CDR3 DNA: TGTGCCAGTAGTATTGCAGGCATAGGCTATGGCTACACCTTC; CDR3 protein: CASSIAGIGYGYTF
clone size: -; V gene: TRBV30; J gene: TRBJ1-1; D gene: -; CDR3 DNA: TGTGCCTGGACCCGTGGGGGGATGAACACTGAAGCTTTCTTT; CDR3 protein: CAWTRGGMNTEAFF
clone size: -; V gene: TRBV2; J gene: TRBJ1-5; D gene: TRBD1; CDR3 DNA: TGTGCCAGCAGTCCGAGAAGGACAGGGTTTGATCAGCCCCAGCATTTT; CDR3 protein: CASSPRRTGFDQPQHF
clone size: -; V gene: TRBV6-4; J gene: TRBJ1-1; D gene: TRBD1; CDR3 DNA: TGTGCCAGCAGTGACTCCCTAGGGGGCACGAACACTGAAGCTTTCTTT; CDR3 protein: CASSDSLGGTNTEAFF
clone size: -; V gene: TRBV30; J gene: TRBJ2-5; D gene: -; CDR3 DNA: TGTGCCTGGGTTAGACAAGAGACCCAGTACTTC; CDR3 protein: CAWVRQETQYF
clone size: -; V gene: TRBV6-6; J gene: TRBJ2-7; D gene: TRBD1; CDR3 DNA: TGTGCCAGCAGCCCCGGACAGGGTTCCCCCTACGAGCAGTACTTC; CDR3 protein: CASSPGQGSPYEQYF